A selection of T cell receptor beta chains follows, all from one sample in a study of spatial heterogeneity in lung cancer. TCRdb re-called the 5' RACE reads with MiXCR, one entry per CDR3 protein. The sample includes fewer than 65,000 distinct CDR3 sequences, around 6% of them seen just once. The specimen comprised PBMCs, sampled at surgery. The receptor source for this set is a female donor with early-stage non-small cell lung cancer. Both conserved end residues are part of each CDR3. Each record gives: V gene, D gene, J gene, clone size, CDR3 DNA, CDR3 protein. D genes are given only for firm matches. A clone size is listed for some rows: how often the clone was seen (once, few, many), or a class if it is expanded.

v_gene: TRBV28; d_gene: -; j_gene: TRBJ1-6; abundance: few; CDR3nt: TGTGCCAGCACCGATTCGACGGAACTGAATTCACCCCTCCACTTT; CDR3aa: CASTDSTELNSPLHF
v_gene: TRBV29-1; d_gene: -; j_gene: TRBJ2-2; abundance: many; CDR3nt: TGCAGCGTTGAGGGTGACGGGGAGCTGTTTTTT; CDR3aa: CSVEGDGELFF
v_gene: TRBV3-1; d_gene: TRBD2; j_gene: TRBJ2-1; abundance: many; CDR3nt: TGTGCCAGCAGCCTCTTGGGACTAGCGGGAGTAGTATATAGGCAGTTCTTC; CDR3aa: CASSLLGLAGVVYRQFF
v_gene: TRBV29-1; d_gene: TRBD1; j_gene: TRBJ2-3; abundance: few; CDR3nt: TGCAGCGTGAGGGGTAACAGGGGGGTGAGCACAGATACGCAGTATTTT; CDR3aa: CSVRGNRGVSTDTQYF
v_gene: TRBV6-1; d_gene: -; j_gene: TRBJ2-4; abundance: few; CDR3nt: TGTGCCAGCAGTGCCGGGCCAAGGAACATTCAGTACTTC; CDR3aa: CASSAGPRNIQYF
v_gene: TRBV6-5; d_gene: -; j_gene: TRBJ2-1; abundance: many; CDR3nt: TGTGCCAGCACCGACCACGGGGGTTCCAATGAGCAGTTCTTC; CDR3aa: CASTDHGGSNEQFF
v_gene: TRBV24-1; d_gene: TRBD2; j_gene: TRBJ2-1; abundance: -; CDR3nt: TGTGCCACCAATCTCGGGAGGGACAATGAGCAGTTCTTC; CDR3aa: CATNLGRDNEQFF
v_gene: TRBV27; d_gene: TRBD1; j_gene: TRBJ2-7; abundance: many; CDR3nt: TGTGCCAGCAACGTCGCGGACAGGGGTAGCTACGAGCAGTACTTC; CDR3aa: CASNVADRGSYEQYF
v_gene: TRBV19; d_gene: TRBD1; j_gene: TRBJ1-1; abundance: -; CDR3nt: TGTGCCACCCGGGGGGGACCAGGGGGCACTGAAGCTTTCTTT; CDR3aa: CATRGGPGGTEAFF
v_gene: TRBV28; d_gene: TRBD1; j_gene: TRBJ1-1; abundance: -; CDR3nt: TGTGCCAGCAGATACCGATCCGGACAGGGGGCGGACACTGAAGCTTTCTTT; CDR3aa: CASRYRSGQGADTEAFF
v_gene: TRBV12-3/TRBV12-4; d_gene: -; j_gene: TRBJ2-7; abundance: many; CDR3nt: TGTGCCAGCAGCCCCGGGACTTCTGGCTACGAGCAGTACTTC; CDR3aa: CASSPGTSGYEQYF
v_gene: TRBV6-5; d_gene: TRBD1; j_gene: TRBJ1-1; abundance: few; CDR3nt: TGTGCCAGCAGTTCCTCCTCCCGACAGGGATTGAACACTGAAGCTTTCTTT; CDR3aa: CASSSSSRQGLNTEAFF
v_gene: TRBV20-1; d_gene: -; j_gene: TRBJ2-3; abundance: many; CDR3nt: TGCAGTGCTCGGGACGGCTACACAGATACGCAGTATTTT; CDR3aa: CSARDGYTDTQYF
v_gene: TRBV7-9; d_gene: TRBD1; j_gene: TRBJ2-7; abundance: many; CDR3nt: TGTGCCAGCAGCTCCCCCGGGACAGGGGGAGAGCAGTACTTC; CDR3aa: CASSSPGTGGEQYF
v_gene: TRBV18; d_gene: -; j_gene: TRBJ1-1; abundance: -; CDR3nt: TGTGCCAGCTCACCGGACGGAGTTAACACTGAAGCTTTCTTT; CDR3aa: CASSPDGVNTEAFF
v_gene: TRBV3-1; d_gene: -; j_gene: TRBJ2-2; abundance: few; CDR3nt: TGTGCCAGCAGTCCTATATCGATCGTGGGGGAGCTGTTTTTT; CDR3aa: CASSPISIVGELFF
v_gene: TRBV20-1; d_gene: -; j_gene: TRBJ2-3; abundance: many; CDR3nt: TGCAGTGCCAGTTGGGACCCCGGCACAGATACGCAGTATTTT; CDR3aa: CSASWDPGTDTQYF
v_gene: TRBV12-5; d_gene: -; j_gene: TRBJ1-5; abundance: many; CDR3nt: TGTGCTAGTGGTTTAGAGGACGGCCAGCCCCAGCATTTT; CDR3aa: CASGLEDGQPQHF
v_gene: TRBV20-1; d_gene: -; j_gene: TRBJ2-1; abundance: many; CDR3nt: TGCAGTGCTAGGGCGCCAAACTACAATGAGCAGTTCTTC; CDR3aa: CSARAPNYNEQFF
v_gene: TRBV3-1; d_gene: -; j_gene: TRBJ1-1; abundance: many; CDR3nt: TGTGCCAGCAGCCAGCCCCGGGACACAGCTTTCTTT; CDR3aa: CASSQPRDTAFF
v_gene: TRBV5-4; d_gene: TRBD1; j_gene: TRBJ1-2; abundance: few; CDR3nt: TGTGCCAGCACCCAGGGGGGGGGCGACTATGGCTACACCTTC; CDR3aa: CASTQGGGDYGYTF
v_gene: TRBV7-3; d_gene: TRBD2; j_gene: TRBJ2-2; abundance: few; CDR3nt: TGTGCCAGCAGCTCCCGTAGCGGGACCCCCCCGAACACCGGGGAGCTGTTTTTT; CDR3aa: CASSSRSGTPPNTGELFF
v_gene: TRBV27; d_gene: TRBD1; j_gene: TRBJ2-7; abundance: few; CDR3nt: TGTGCCAGCTCGGACAGGGGAAGTAACGGGCAGTACTTC; CDR3aa: CASSDRGSNGQYF
v_gene: TRBV5-6; d_gene: -; j_gene: TRBJ1-2; abundance: many; CDR3nt: TGTGCCAGCAGCTTGGAAGGGGATGGCTACACCTTC; CDR3aa: CASSLEGDGYTF
v_gene: TRBV15; d_gene: -; j_gene: TRBJ2-3; abundance: medium-sized; CDR3nt: TGTGCCACCAGCAGAGATAGGGTGTATTTT; CDR3aa: CATSRDRVYF
v_gene: TRBV30; d_gene: -; j_gene: TRBJ1-1; abundance: -; CDR3nt: TGTGCCTGGACGCTTACCCCTCGTGACACTGAAGCTTTCTTT; CDR3aa: CAWTLTPRDTEAFF
v_gene: TRBV2; d_gene: TRBD1; j_gene: TRBJ1-5; abundance: few; CDR3nt: TGTGCCAGCAGGCTACAGGGGGCTGGCAATCAGCCCCAGCATTTT; CDR3aa: CASRLQGAGNQPQHF
v_gene: TRBV9; d_gene: TRBD1; j_gene: TRBJ2-5; abundance: many; CDR3nt: TGTGCCAGCAGCGTAGACAGGGGGTACCAAGAGACCCAGTACTTC; CDR3aa: CASSVDRGYQETQYF
v_gene: TRBV9; d_gene: -; j_gene: TRBJ1-6; abundance: many; CDR3nt: TGTGCCAGCAGGCTGGGGGATTCACCCCTCCACTTT; CDR3aa: CASRLGDSPLHF
v_gene: TRBV20-1; d_gene: -; j_gene: TRBJ2-3; abundance: once; CDR3nt: TGCAGTGCTAGAGCGGCTCCACCAGCAACAGATACGCAGTATTTT; CDR3aa: CSARAAPPATDTQYF
v_gene: TRBV7-8; d_gene: -; j_gene: TRBJ1-1; abundance: -; CDR3nt: TGTGCCAACAGCTTAGAAGGGGGGTCCATGAACACTGAAGCTTTCTTT; CDR3aa: CANSLEGGSMNTEAFF
v_gene: TRBV5-1; d_gene: TRBD1; j_gene: TRBJ2-3; abundance: many; CDR3nt: TGCGCCAGCAGCTTCCTCGGACAGGGGGCAACAGATACGCAGTATTTT; CDR3aa: CASSFLGQGATDTQYF
v_gene: TRBV7-8; d_gene: -; j_gene: TRBJ2-4; abundance: few; CDR3nt: TGTGCCAGCAGACTTAACGACAAAAACATTCAGTACTTC; CDR3aa: CASRLNDKNIQYF
v_gene: TRBV5-8; d_gene: -; j_gene: TRBJ1-2; abundance: -; CDR3nt: TGTGCCAGCAGCTTCCGGACCGAGAACTATGGCTACACCTTC; CDR3aa: CASSFRTENYGYTF
v_gene: TRBV2; d_gene: TRBD2; j_gene: TRBJ2-3; abundance: many; CDR3nt: TGTGCCAGCAGCCGACTAGCGGGGGCGGCGGATACGCAGTATTTT; CDR3aa: CASSRLAGAADTQYF
v_gene: TRBV7-2; d_gene: -; j_gene: TRBJ2-3; abundance: few; CDR3nt: TGTGCCAGCAGCCCCGTACTCACAGATATGCAGTATTTT; CDR3aa: CASSPVLTDMQYF
v_gene: TRBV11-1; d_gene: -; j_gene: TRBJ1-2; abundance: many; CDR3nt: TGTGCCAGCAGCTTAGGGCCTTTGACAGACGCTAACGGCTACACCTTC; CDR3aa: CASSLGPLTDANGYTF
v_gene: TRBV5-1; d_gene: -; j_gene: TRBJ2-7; abundance: many; CDR3nt: TGCGCCAGCAGACCTCCCGGGACTGCCTGGGACGAGCAGTACTTC; CDR3aa: CASRPPGTAWDEQYF
v_gene: TRBV3-1; d_gene: -; j_gene: TRBJ2-7; abundance: -; CDR3nt: TGTGCCAGCAGCCAAGACCTACAGGGATTCTACGAGCAGTACTTC; CDR3aa: CASSQDLQGFYEQYF
v_gene: TRBV5-5; d_gene: -; j_gene: TRBJ2-5; abundance: many; CDR3nt: TGTGCCAGCATCCCGGGGAGCGGTCAAGAGACCCAGTACTTC; CDR3aa: CASIPGSGQETQYF
v_gene: TRBV6-5; d_gene: TRBD1; j_gene: TRBJ1-2; abundance: many; CDR3nt: TGTGCCAGCAGACTAGGACAGGAAGCTAACTATGGCTACACCTTC; CDR3aa: CASRLGQEANYGYTF
v_gene: TRBV29-1; d_gene: TRBD1; j_gene: TRBJ2-3; abundance: many; CDR3nt: TGCAGCGTTGTAAGCGGGACAGGGGTGGCAGATACGCAGTATTTT; CDR3aa: CSVVSGTGVADTQYF
v_gene: TRBV4-1; d_gene: -; j_gene: TRBJ1-4; abundance: many; CDR3nt: TGCGCCAGCAGCCAAGTTTTACGGACCTTGGTGAAGGCCGAAAAACTGTTTTTT; CDR3aa: CASSQVLRTLVKAEKLFF
v_gene: TRBV12-3/TRBV12-4; d_gene: -; j_gene: TRBJ1-2; abundance: many; CDR3nt: TGTGCCAGCAGTTTCCAGGATAACTATGGCTACACCTTC; CDR3aa: CASSFQDNYGYTF
v_gene: TRBV11-3; d_gene: -; j_gene: TRBJ2-2; abundance: -; CDR3nt: TGTGCCAGCAGCTTGGGCAGGGTAGGGTCCGGGGAGCTGTTTTTT; CDR3aa: CASSLGRVGSGELFF
v_gene: TRBV10-2; d_gene: -; j_gene: TRBJ2-3; abundance: many; CDR3nt: TGCGCCAGCAGTGAGTCGGGGCAGACTAGCACAGATACGCAGTATTTT; CDR3aa: CASSESGQTSTDTQYF
v_gene: TRBV6-5; d_gene: -; j_gene: TRBJ2-4; abundance: many; CDR3nt: TGTGCCAGCACCACACGGACCAAGGGGGATAAAAACATTCAGTACTTC; CDR3aa: CASTTRTKGDKNIQYF
v_gene: TRBV9; d_gene: -; j_gene: TRBJ2-3; abundance: many; CDR3nt: TGTGCCAGCAGCCCGACGCGGGCGGCGGATACGCAGTATTTT; CDR3aa: CASSPTRAADTQYF
v_gene: TRBV7-6; d_gene: -; j_gene: TRBJ2-7; abundance: many; CDR3nt: TGTGCCAGCAGCTTAGGTGGGGTGACCTACGAGCAGTACTTC; CDR3aa: CASSLGGVTYEQYF
v_gene: TRBV7-7; d_gene: -; j_gene: TRBJ2-1; abundance: many; CDR3nt: TGTGCCAGCAGCTTAGCAGGGCAATGGAATGAGCAGTTCTTC; CDR3aa: CASSLAGQWNEQFF
v_gene: TRBV7-9; d_gene: -; j_gene: TRBJ2-1; abundance: many; CDR3nt: TGTGCCAGCAGCTTAGGGGGAGACGGGACGAATGAGCAGTTCTTC; CDR3aa: CASSLGGDGTNEQFF
v_gene: TRBV27; d_gene: TRBD2; j_gene: TRBJ2-7; abundance: few; CDR3nt: TGTGCCAGCAGTTTATGGGGCTCGGGAGGTTACGAGCAGTACTTC; CDR3aa: CASSLWGSGGYEQYF
v_gene: TRBV6-6; d_gene: TRBD2; j_gene: TRBJ2-7; abundance: many; CDR3nt: TGTGCCACCCTTAGCGGGATCCACGAGCAGTACTTC; CDR3aa: CATLSGIHEQYF
v_gene: TRBV18; d_gene: TRBD1; j_gene: TRBJ1-2; abundance: -; CDR3nt: TGTGCCAGCTCAGGGACAGGGAATGGCTACACCTTC; CDR3aa: CASSGTGNGYTF
v_gene: TRBV30; d_gene: -; j_gene: TRBJ1-1; abundance: few; CDR3nt: TGTGCCTGGAGTGTACGTATAGGGAACACTGAAGCTTTCTTT; CDR3aa: CAWSVRIGNTEAFF
v_gene: TRBV7-2; d_gene: -; j_gene: TRBJ1-2; abundance: many; CDR3nt: TGTGCCAGCAGCTTAGCACCACCGCTCGAGGGCTACACCTTC; CDR3aa: CASSLAPPLEGYTF
v_gene: TRBV27; d_gene: -; j_gene: TRBJ2-1; abundance: many; CDR3nt: TGTGCCAGCAGTTTCAAAGGTTCCCCCTACAATGAGCAGTTCTTC; CDR3aa: CASSFKGSPYNEQFF
v_gene: TRBV20-1; d_gene: TRBD1; j_gene: TRBJ2-4; abundance: few; CDR3nt: TGCAGTGCTAGGCCGGGGACAGAACTAGCCAAAAACATTCAGTACTTC; CDR3aa: CSARPGTELAKNIQYF